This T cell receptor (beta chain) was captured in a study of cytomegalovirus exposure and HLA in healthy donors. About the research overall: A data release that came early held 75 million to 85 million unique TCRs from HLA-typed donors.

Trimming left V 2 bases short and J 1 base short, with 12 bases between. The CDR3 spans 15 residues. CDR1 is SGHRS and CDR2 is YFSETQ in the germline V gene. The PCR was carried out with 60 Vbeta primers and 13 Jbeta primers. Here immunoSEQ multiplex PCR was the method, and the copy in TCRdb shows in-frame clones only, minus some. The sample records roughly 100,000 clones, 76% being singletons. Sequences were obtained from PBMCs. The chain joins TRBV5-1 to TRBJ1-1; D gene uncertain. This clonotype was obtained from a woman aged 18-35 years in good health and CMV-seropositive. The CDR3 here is CASSLGALGNTEAFF. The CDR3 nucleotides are TGCGCCAGCAGCTTAGGAGCTTTGGGGAACACTGAAGCTTTCTTT.